The clone carrying this T cell receptor (beta chain) was counted a few times. Trimming pared 2 bases from V and 0 bases from J, leaving 6 bases between. Germline assignment: CDR1 SEHNR and CDR2 FQNEAQ (reference sequence). CDR3 length: 14 residues. This record belongs to a study of blood T cell repertoires in COVID-19. Assay used: immunoSEQ multiplex PCR; TCRdb lists only in-frame clones, some missing. The repertoire holds 200,000 to 300,000 clones, with around 88% as singletons. The sequenced sample consisted of peripheral blood. The receptor's source is a woman under 40 with COVID-19, enrolled during active disease. V gene TRBV7-9 combines with J gene TRBJ2-3; perhaps TRBD1 as D (6 bases). CDR3 in amino acids: CASSLTGSTDTQYF. Here the CDR3 DNA reads TGTGCCAGCAGCTTAACAGGGAGCACAGATACGCAGTATTTT.